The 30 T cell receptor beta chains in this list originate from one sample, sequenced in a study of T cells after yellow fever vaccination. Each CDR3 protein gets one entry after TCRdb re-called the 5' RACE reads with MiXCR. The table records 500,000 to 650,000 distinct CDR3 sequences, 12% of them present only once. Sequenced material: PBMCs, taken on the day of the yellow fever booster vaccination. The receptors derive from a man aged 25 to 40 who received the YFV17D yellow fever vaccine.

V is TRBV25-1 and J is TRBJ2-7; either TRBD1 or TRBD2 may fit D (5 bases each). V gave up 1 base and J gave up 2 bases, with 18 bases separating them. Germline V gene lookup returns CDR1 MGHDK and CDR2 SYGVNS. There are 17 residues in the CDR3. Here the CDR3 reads CASSEFFSRDGAYEQYF. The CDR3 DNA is TGTGCCAGCAGTGAATTCTTTTCCCGGGACGGCGCCTACGAGCAGTACTTC.

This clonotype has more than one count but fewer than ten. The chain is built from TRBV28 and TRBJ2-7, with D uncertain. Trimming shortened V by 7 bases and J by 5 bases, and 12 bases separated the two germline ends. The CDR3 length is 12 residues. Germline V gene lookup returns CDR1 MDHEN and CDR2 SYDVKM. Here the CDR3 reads CASTGTPHEQYF. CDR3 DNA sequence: TGTGCCAGCACCGGAACCCCCCACGAGCAGTACTTC.

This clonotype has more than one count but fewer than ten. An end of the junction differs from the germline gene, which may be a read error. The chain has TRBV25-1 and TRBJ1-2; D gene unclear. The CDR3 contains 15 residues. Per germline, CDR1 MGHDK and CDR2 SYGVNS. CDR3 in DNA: TGTGCCAGCATTGAATGGATGGCAGGAGAGTTGGGCTACACCTTC. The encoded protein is CASIEWMAGELGYTF.

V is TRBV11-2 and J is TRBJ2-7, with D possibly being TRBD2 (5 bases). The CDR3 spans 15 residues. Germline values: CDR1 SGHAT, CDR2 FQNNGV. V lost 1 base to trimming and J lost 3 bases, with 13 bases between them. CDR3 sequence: CASSLVRGWGYEQYF. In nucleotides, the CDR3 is TGTGCCAGCAGCTTAGTTCGGGGTTGGGGCTACGAGCAGTACTTC. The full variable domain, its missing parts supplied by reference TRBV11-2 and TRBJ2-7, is EAGVAQSPRYKIIEKRQSVAFWCNPISGHATLYWYQQILGQGPKLLIQFQNNGVVDDSQLPKDRFSAERLKGVDSTLKIQPAKLEDSAVYLCASSLVRGWGYEQYFGPGTRLTVT.

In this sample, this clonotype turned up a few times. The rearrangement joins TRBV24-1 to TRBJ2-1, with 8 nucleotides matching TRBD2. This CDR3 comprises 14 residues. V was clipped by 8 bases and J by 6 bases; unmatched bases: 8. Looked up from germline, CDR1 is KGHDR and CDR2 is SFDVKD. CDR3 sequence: CATKGSAGVNEQFF. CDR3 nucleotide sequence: TGTGCCACCAAAGGTTCAGCGGGAGTCAATGAGCAGTTCTTC.

CDR3 in amino acids: CAWSGDSYNEQFF. In DNA form, the CDR3 reads TGTGCCTGGAGCGGAGACTCCTACAATGAGCAGTTCTTC. The chain uses TRBV30 and TRBJ2-1; D gene uncertain. Deletions cut 3 bases from V and 0 bases from J, with 6 bases between. The CDR3 covers 13 residues. Looked up from germline, CDR1 is GTSNPN and CDR2 is SVGIG (reference sequence).

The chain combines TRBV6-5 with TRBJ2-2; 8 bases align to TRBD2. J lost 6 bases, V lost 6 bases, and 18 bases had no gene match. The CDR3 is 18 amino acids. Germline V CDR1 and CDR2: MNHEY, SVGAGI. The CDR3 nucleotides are TGTGCCAGCAGCCCCGTTCTCGGAGCGGGAGAGGTCGCCGGGGAGCTGTTTTTT. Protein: CASSPVLGAGEVAGELFF.

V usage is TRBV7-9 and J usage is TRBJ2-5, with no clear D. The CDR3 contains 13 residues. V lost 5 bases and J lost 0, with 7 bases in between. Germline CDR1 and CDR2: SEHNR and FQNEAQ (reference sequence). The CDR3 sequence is CASSPVNQETQYF. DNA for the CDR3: TGTGCCAGCAGCCCAGTTAACCAAGAGACCCAGTACTTC.

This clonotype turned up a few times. CDR3 sequence (DNA): TGTGCCAGCAGCCTCGGACAGGCAGGGAACTCCTACGAGCAGTACTTC. As protein: CASSLGQAGNSYEQYF. The chain employs TRBV12-3 or TRBV12-4 and TRBJ2-7; 7 positions match TRBD1. CDR3 size: 16 residues. Trimming took 6 bases from V and 0 from J; bases not matched to a gene: 11.

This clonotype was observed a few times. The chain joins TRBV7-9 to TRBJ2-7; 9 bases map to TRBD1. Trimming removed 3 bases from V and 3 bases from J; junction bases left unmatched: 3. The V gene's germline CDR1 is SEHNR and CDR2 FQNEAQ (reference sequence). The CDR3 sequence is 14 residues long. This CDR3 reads CASSFPGQGYEQYF. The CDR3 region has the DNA TGTGCCAGCAGCTTTCCGGGACAGGGCTACGAGCAGTACTTC.

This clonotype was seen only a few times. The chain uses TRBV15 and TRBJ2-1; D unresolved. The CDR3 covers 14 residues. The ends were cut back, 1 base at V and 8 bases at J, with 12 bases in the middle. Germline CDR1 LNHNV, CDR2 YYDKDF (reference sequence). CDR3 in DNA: TGTGCCACCAGCAGAGCCCTAGGGTTGGATGAGCAGTTCTTC. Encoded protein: CATSRALGLDEQFF.

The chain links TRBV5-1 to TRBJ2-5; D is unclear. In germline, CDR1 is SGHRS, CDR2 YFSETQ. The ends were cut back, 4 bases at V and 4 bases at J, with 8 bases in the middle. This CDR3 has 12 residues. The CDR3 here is CASSHPRETQYF. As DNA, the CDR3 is TGCGCCAGCAGCCATCCCCGAGAGACCCAGTACTTC. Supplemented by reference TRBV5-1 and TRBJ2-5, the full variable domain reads KAGVTQTPRYLIKTRGQQVTLSCSPISGHRSVSWYQQTPGQGLQFLFEYFSETQRNKGNFPGRFSGRQFSNSRSEMNVSTLELGDSALYLCASSHPRETQYFGPGTRLLVL.

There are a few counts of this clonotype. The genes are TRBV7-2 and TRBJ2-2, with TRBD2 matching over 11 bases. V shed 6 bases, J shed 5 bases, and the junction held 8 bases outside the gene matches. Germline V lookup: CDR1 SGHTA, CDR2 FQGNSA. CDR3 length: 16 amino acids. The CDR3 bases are TGTGCCAGCAGACCCACTAGCGGGAGTTATACCGGGGAGCTGTTTTTT. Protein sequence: CASRPTSGSYTGELFF.

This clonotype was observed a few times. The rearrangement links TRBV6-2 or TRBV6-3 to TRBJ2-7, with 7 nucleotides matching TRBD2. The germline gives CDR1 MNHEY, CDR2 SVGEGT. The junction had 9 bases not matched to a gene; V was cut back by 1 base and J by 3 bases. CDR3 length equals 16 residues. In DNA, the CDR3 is TGTGCCAGCAGTTACTTCCCCGGGACTACATACTACGAGCAGTACTTC. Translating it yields CASSYFPGTTYYEQYF.

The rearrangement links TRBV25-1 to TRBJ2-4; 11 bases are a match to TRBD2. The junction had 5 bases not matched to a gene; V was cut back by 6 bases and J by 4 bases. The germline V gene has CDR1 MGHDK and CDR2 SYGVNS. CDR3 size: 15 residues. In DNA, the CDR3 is TGTGCCAGCAGAAAGACTAGCGGGGTGAAAAACATTCAGTACTTC. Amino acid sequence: CASRKTSGVKNIQYF.

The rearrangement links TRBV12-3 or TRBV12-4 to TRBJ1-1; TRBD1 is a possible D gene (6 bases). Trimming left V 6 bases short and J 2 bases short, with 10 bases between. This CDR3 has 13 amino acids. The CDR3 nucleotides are TGTGCCAGCAGATCAGGGGTAAACACTGAAGCTTTCTTT. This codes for CASRSGVNTEAFF.

In DNA form, the CDR3 reads TGTGCCACCAGTGATGCAGCGGCCTTGAATGAGCAGTTCTTC. It translates to CATSDAAALNEQFF. This chain uses TRBV24-1 with TRBJ2-1; a possible D gene is TRBD2 (5 bases). This CDR3 has 14 residues. The V end lost 3 bases, the J end lost 7 bases, and 12 bases lay between the germline ends. CDR1 is KGHDR, CDR2 SFDVKD, per germline.

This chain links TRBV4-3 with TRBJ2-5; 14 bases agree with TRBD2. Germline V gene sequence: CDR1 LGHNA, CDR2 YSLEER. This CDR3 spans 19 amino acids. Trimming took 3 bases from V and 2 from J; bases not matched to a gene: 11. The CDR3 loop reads CASSHLGTSGSGGQETQYF. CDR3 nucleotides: TGCGCCAGCAGCCATCTGGGGACTAGCGGGAGCGGAGGACAAGAGACCCAGTACTTC.

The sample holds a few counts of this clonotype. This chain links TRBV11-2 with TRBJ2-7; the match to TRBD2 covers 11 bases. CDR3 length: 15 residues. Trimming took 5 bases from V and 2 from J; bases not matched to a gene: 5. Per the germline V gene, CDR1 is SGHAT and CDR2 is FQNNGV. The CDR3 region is CASSPMTSGTYEQYF. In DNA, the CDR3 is TGTGCCAGCAGCCCCATGACTAGCGGGACCTACGAGCAGTACTTC.

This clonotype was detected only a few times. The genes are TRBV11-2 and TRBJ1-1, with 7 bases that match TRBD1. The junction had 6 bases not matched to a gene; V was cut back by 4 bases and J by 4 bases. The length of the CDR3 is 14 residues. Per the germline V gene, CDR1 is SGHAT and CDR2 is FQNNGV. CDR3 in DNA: TGTGCCAGCAGCTGGGACAGAGGCTCCACTGAAGCTTTCTTT. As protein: CASSWDRGSTEAFF.

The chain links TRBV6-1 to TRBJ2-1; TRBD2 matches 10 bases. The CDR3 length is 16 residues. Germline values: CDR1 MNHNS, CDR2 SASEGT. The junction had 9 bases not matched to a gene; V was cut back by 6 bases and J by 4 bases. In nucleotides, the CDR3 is TGTGCCAGCAGCCCCGCATTAGCGGGAGGTTACAATGAGCAGTTCTTC. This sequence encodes CASSPALAGGYNEQFF.

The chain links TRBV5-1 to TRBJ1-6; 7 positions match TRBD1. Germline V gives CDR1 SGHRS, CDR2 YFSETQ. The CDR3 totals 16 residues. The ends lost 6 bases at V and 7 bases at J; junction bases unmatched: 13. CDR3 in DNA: TGCGCCAGCAAGTGGGGAGGGGGCGATAACAATTCACCCCTCCACTTT. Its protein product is CASKWGGGDNNSPLHF.

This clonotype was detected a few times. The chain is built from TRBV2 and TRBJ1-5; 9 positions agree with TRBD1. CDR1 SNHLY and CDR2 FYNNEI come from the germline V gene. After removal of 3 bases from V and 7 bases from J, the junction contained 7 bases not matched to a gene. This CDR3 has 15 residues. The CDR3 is CASSEQTGGRQPQHF. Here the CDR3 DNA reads TGTGCCAGCAGTGAGCAGACAGGGGGGCGGCAGCCCCAGCATTTT.

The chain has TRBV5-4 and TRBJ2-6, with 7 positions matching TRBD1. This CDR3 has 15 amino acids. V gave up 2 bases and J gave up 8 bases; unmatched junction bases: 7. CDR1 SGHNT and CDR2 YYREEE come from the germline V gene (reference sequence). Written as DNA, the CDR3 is TGTGCCAGCAGCTTTTTCGACAGGGACCCCAACGTCCTGACTTTC. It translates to CASSFFDRDPNVLTF.

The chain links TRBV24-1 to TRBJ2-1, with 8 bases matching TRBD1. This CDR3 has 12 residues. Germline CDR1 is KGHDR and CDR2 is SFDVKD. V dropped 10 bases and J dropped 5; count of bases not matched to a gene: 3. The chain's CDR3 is CATTGDDNEQFF. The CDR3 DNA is TGTGCCACGACAGGGGACGACAATGAGCAGTTCTTC.

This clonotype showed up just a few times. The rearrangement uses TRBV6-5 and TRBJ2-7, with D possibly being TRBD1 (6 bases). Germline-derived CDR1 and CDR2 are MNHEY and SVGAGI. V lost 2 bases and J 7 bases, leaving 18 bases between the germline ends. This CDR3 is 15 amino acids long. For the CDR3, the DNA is TGTGCCAGCAGTTACGGGGGCGATGGTGGGTCGGAGCAGTACTTC. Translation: CASSYGGDGGSEQYF.

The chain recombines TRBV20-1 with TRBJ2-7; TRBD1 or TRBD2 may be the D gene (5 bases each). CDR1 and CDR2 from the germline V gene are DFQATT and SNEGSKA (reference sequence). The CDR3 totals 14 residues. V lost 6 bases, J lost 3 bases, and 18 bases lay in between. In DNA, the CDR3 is TGCAGTGCGAAATCCGGGACGGAAATCTACGAGCAGTACTTC. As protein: CSAKSGTEIYEQYF.

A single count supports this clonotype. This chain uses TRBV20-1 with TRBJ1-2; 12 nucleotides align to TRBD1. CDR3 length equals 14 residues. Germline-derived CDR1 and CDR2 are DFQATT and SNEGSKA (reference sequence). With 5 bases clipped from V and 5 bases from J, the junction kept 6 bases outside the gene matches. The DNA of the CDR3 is TGCAGTGCTGCGCCGGGACAGGGGGCGTATGGCTACACCTTC. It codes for CSAAPGQGAYGYTF.

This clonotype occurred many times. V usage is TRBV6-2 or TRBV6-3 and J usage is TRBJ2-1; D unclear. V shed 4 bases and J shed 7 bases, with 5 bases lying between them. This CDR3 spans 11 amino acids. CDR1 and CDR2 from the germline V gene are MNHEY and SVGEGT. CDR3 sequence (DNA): TGTGCCAGCAGTTCCTGGAATGAGCAGTTCTTC. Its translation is CASSSWNEQFF.

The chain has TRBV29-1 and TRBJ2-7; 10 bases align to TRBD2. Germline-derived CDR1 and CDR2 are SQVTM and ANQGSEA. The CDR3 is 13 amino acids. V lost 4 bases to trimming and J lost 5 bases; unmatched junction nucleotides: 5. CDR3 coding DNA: TGCAGCGTTGTGCTGCTAGCGGGAGACGAGCAGTACTTC. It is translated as CSVVLLAGDEQYF.